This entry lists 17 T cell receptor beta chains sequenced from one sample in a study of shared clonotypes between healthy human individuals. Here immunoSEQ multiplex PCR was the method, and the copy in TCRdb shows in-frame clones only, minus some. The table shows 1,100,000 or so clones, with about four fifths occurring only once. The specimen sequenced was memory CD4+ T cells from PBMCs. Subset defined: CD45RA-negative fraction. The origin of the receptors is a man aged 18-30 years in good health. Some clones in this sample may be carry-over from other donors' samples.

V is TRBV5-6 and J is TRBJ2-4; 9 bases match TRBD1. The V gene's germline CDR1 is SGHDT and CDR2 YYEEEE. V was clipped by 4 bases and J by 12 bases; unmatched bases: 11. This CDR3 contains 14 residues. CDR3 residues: CASSPRDREVPQYF. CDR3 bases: TGTGCCAGCAGCCCCCGGGACAGGGAGGTTCCTCAGTACTTC. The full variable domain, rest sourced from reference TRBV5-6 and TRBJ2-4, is DAGVTQSPTHLIKTRGQQVTLRCSPKSGHDTVSWYQQALGQGPQFIFQYYEEEERQRGNFPDRFSGHQFPNYSSELNVNALLLGDSALYLCASSPRDREVPQYFGAGTRLSVL.

CDR3 nucleotides: TGTGCCAGCAGCCAATTAACAGGGTTCGGCGGGGAGCTGTTTTTT. Translating it yields CASSQLTGFGGELFF. This chain links TRBV4-2 with TRBJ2-2; possibly TRBD1 for D (6 bases). CDR1 is LGHNA, CDR2 YNFKEQ, per germline. CDR3 length: 15 residues. V gave up 2 bases and J gave up 7 bases, with 14 bases separating them.

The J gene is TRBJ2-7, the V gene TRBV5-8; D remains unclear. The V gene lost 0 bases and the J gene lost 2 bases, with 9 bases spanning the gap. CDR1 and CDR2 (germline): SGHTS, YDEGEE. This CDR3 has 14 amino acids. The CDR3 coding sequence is TGTGCCAGCAGCTTGGTTCTTGTACCCTACGAGCAGTACTTC. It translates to CASSLVLVPYEQYF.

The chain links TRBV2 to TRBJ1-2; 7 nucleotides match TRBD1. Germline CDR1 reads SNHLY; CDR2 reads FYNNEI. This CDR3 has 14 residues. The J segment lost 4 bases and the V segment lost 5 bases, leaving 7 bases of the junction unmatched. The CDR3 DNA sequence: TGTGCCAGCAGTAGTGACAGGGCCCTCTATGGCTACACCTTC. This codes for CASSSDRALYGYTF.

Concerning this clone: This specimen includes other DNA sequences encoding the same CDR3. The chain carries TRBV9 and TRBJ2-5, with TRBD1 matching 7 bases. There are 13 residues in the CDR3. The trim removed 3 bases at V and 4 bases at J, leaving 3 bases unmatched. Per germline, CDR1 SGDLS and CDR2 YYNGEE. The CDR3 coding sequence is TGTGCCAGCAGCGCCCGACAGGGAGAGACCCAGTACTTC. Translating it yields CASSARQGETQYF. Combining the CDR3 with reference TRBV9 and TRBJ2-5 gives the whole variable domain DSGVTQTPKHLITATGQRVTLRCSPRSGDLSVYWYQQSLDQGLQFLIQYYNGEERAKGNILERFSAQQFPDLHSELNLSSLELGDSALYFCASSARQGETQYFGPGTRLLVL.

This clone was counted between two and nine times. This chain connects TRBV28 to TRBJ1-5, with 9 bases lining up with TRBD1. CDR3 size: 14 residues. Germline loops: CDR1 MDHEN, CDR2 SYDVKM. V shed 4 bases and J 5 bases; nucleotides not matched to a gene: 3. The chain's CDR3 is CASSWGQGHQPQHF. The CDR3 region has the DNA TGTGCCAGCAGTTGGGGACAGGGACATCAGCCCCAGCATTTT.

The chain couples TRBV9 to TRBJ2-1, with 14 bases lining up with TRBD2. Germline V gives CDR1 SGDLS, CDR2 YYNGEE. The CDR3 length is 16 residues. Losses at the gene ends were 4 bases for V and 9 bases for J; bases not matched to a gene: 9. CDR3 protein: CASSPRGTSGRVEQFF. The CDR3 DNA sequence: TGTGCCAGCAGCCCTCGGGGGACTAGCGGGAGAGTTGAGCAGTTCTTC. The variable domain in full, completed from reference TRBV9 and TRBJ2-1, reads DSGVTQTPKHLITATGQRVTLRCSPRSGDLSVYWYQQSLDQGLQFLIQYYNGEERAKGNILERFSAQQFPDLHSELNLSSLELGDSALYFCASSPRGTSGRVEQFFGPGTRLTVL.

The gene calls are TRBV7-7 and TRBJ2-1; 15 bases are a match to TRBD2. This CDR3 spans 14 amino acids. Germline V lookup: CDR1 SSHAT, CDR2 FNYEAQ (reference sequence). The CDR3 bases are TGTTCCATAGGGACTAGCGGGAGGCAGAATGAGCAGTTCTTC. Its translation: CSIGTSGRQNEQFF.

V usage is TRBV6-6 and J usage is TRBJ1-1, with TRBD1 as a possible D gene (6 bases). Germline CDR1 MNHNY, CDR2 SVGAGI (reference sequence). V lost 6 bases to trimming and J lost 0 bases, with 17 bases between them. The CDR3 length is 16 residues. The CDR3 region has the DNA TGTGCCAGCAGCCGGGGACAAGGGAACGTGAACACTGAAGCTTTCTTT. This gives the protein CASSRGQGNVNTEAFF.

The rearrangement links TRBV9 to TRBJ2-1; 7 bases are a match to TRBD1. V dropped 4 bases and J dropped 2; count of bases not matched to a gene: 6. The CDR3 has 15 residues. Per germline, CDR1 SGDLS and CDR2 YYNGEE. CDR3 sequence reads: CASSPEGGPYNEQFF. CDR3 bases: TGTGCCAGCAGCCCCGAAGGGGGCCCCTACAATGAGCAGTTCTTC.

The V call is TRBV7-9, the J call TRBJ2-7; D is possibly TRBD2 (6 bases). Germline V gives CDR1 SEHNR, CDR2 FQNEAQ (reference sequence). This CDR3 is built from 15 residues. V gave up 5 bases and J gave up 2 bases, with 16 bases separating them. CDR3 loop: CASSRAGGVPYEQYF. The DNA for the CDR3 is TGTGCCAGCAGCCGAGCCGGAGGGGTGCCCTACGAGCAGTACTTC.

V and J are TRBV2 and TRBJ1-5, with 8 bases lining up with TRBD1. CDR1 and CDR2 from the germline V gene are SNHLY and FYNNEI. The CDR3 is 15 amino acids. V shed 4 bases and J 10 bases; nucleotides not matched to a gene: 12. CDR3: CASSAKSGGVEPQHF. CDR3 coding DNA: TGTGCCAGCAGTGCTAAGTCAGGGGGCGTAGAACCCCAGCATTTT.

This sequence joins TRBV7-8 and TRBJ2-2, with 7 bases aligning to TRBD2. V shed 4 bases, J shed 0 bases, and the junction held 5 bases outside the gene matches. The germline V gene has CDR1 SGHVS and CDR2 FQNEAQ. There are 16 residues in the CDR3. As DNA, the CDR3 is TGTGCCAGCAGCTGGGAGGGAGGATCGAACACCGGGGAGCTGTTTTTT. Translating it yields CASSWEGGSNTGELFF.

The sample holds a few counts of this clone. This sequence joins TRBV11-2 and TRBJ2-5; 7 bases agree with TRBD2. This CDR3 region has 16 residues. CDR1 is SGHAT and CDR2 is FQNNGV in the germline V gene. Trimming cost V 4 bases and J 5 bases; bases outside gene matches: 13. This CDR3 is CASSSVAGLAGETQYF. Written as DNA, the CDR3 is TGTGCCAGCAGCTCGGTAGCGGGCTTGGCGGGGGAGACCCAGTACTTC.

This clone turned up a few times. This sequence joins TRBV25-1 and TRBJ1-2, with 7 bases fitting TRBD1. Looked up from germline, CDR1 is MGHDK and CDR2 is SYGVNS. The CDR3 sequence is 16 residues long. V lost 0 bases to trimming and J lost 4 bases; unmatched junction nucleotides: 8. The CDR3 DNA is TGTGCCAGCAGTGAATATAGGAGAGGGGGCGGCTATGGCTACACCTTC. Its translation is CASSEYRRGGGYGYTF.

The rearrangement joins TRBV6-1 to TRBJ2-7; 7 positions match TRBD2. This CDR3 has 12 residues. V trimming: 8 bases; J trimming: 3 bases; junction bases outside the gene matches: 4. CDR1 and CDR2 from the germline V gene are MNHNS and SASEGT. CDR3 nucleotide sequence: TGTGCCAGCCGGGACTACCTCTACGAGCAGTACTTC. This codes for CASRDYLYEQYF.

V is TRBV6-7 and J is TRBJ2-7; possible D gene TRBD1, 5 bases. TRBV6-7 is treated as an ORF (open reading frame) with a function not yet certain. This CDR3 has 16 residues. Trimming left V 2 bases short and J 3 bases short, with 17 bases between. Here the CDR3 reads CASSYGQGSGYYEQYF. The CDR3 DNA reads TGTGCCAGCAGTTACGGGCAGGGTTCGGGCTACTACGAGCAGTACTTC.